This T cell receptor (beta chain) originates from a study of response to subunit inactivated influenza vaccine. Study-wide results and caveats: Authors suggested each seasonal flu vaccination may recruit only limited numbers of new T cells.

This clonotype was recorded many times. Antigen: not known. The length of the CDR3 is 15 residues. Germline CDR1 is KGHDR and CDR2 is SFDVKD. J was trimmed by 0 bases and V by 4 bases; bases with no gene match: 3. TCRdb called the RT-PCR reads again in MiXCR, with one record for every CDR3 protein. This sample has roughly 160,000 distinct CDR3 sequences, with roughly a tenth found just once. The sample here was CD8+ T cells sorted from PBMCs, taken less than 30 months after vaccination. The receptor was derived from a man in his fifties or sixties who received an inactivated influenza vaccine. This chain links TRBV24-1 with TRBJ2-3; 7 bases line up with TRBD1. The CDR3 loop reads CATSDRDSSTDTQYF. The CDR3 bases are TGTGCCACCAGTGACCGGGACAGCAGCACAGATACGCAGTATTTT.